The entry below gives a single T cell receptor (beta chain) sequence along with its context. Antigen: not known. Each gene name is a mouse one. Read sequence stops 1 residue before the CDR3 end, and the germline J gene provides the missing end. Documented time point: mouse harvest day 14 after allogeneic transplant. Mouse grafts combined 10^7 T-cell-depleted bone marrow cells with 10^6 splenic CD5+ T cells. This record belongs to a study of tissue T cells after allogeneic stem cell transplantation. Whole-study findings and limits: Motif-based clustering found tissue-specific repertoire signatures shared across patients, though few clones were shared. This small cohort was clinically heterogeneous, and sampling depth was a limitation. TCR repertoires tracked anatomic similarity, regardless of disease or transplant status.

The length of the CDR3 is 17 residues. J lost 0 bases, V lost 0 bases, and 6 bases had no gene match. Germline V gene lookup returns CDR1 KGHTA and CDR2 FRNEEI. TCRdb keeps only in-frame clones here, not all; method: immunoSEQ multiplex PCR. The table includes over 4,500 clones, over 40% detected once. The sequence derives from a female BALB/c mouse given C57BL/6 T cells with graft-versus-host disease after an allogeneic hematopoietic cell transplant. J is TRBJ2-5 and V is TRBV24; 7 positions agree with TRBD1. Source material: gut tissue. Incomplete CDR3 DNA: TGTGCCAGCAGTCTGTATCAGGGACAGATTAACCAAGACACCCAGTAC. Protein product: CASSLYQGQINQDTQY. The complete CDR3 protein is CASSLYQGQINQDTQYF.